The clone carrying this TCR beta chain was detected only a few times. Antigen specificity is unknown. The data were obtained in a study of blood T cells in healthy people across ages. Primed by a sample-barcoded 5' primer and a J-beta primer mix, a second PCR proceeded for about 7 to 11 cycles. TCRdb itself ran the 5' RACE reads through MiXCR, one entry per CDR3 protein. The sample contains hundreds of thousands of distinct CDR3 sequences, around three fifths of which appear only once. Per sample, no less than 6 micrograms of total RNA were extracted. CDR3 length: 12 residues. V was cut by 7 bases and J by 8 bases, with 14 bases left in between. Per the germline V gene, CDR1 is SNHLY and CDR2 is FYNNEI. Study outcomes and limitations: The fall in TCR beta diversity per million T cells was roughly linear with age.

This TCR derives from a man aged 55-75 years in good health. The material sequenced was blood. The V call is TRBV2, the J call TRBJ2-5, with D hard to call. CDR3 coding DNA: TGTGCCAGCACCGAGACCCGGTCCACCCAGTACTTC. This translates into CASTETRSTQYF.